This T cell receptor beta chain was obtained from a study of blood T cell repertoires in COVID-19 (TCRdb year 2020). Context from the whole study: Samples from collaborators originated in the United States, Italy and Spain and spanned both the acute and convalescent phases of COVID-19. The material from the prospective study consisted of cDNA or gDNA derived from T cells, B-cell-depleted T cells, or PBMCs. Deeply sampled blood TCRbeta repertoires from subjects exposed to, actively infected with, or recovered from COVID-19 were included in the dataset. The repertoires were released in a freely available public database meant as a resource for research on the immune response to SARS-CoV-2. The samples were drawn from two sources: the first 160 participants of the ongoing ImmuneRACE study, and 1,254 subjects contributed by 6 global collaborators. A de-identified subject ID, COVID-19 status, age in years and sex were almost always included in the sample metadata. Where HLA class I and class II types were available, the types were taken from metadata supplied by the sample provider, not from assay-based typing. The research as a whole found: How much clinical and demographic metadata was included differed by source and by participant, and the metadata was provided uncurated.

About this clone: Its antigen has not been determined. Nothing much larger sits one base from this clone, and base qualities are not available.

Each collaborating institution followed its own protocols to collect whole blood in K2EDTA tubes. For TCRbeta analysis, collaborators shipped samples in one of three forms: frozen whole blood, isolated PBMCs, or DNA extracted from either of those sample types. Based on the germline V gene (reference sequence), the CDR1 and CDR2 sequences are DFQATT and SNEGSKA. The CDR3 measures 11 amino acids from cysteine to phenylalanine. The kept DNA is CDR3 alone, 33 bases in frame from the first base. V is clipped by 4 bases and J by 8 bases, and the sequence between their germline boundaries is 8 bases long. The immunoSEQ Assay, a bias-controlled multiplex PCR, was used to amplify TCRbeta CDR3 regions from genomic DNA. The study's processing was this. The number of nucleated cells in each sample was estimated from the amplification of reference gene primers within the assay. To quantify the absolute abundance of each unique TCRbeta CDR3 rearrangement, sequence reads were collapsed and filtered. For each sample, productive Simpson clonality was calculated by taking the square root of Simpson's diversity index across productive rearrangements. TCRdb stores this immuneACCESS table with in-frame sequences only. Part of the clones is absent; in the studies checked, under half of the shortfall reflects unresolved V genes, and no reason is known for the rest. Clone size and V and J calls were adopted from that table, with D and trimming inferred from the DNA. The sample includes almost 300,000 clones, with 85% to 90% observed a single time. Clones ranked in the top ten supply around 1.4% of the sample.

The sample comprised peripheral blood. This receptor was identified in a man aged 70-80 years with acute or convalescent COVID-19. The V and J segments used are TRBV20-1 and TRBJ1-4, with TRBD1 as a weak D call on 6 bases. This receptor has the CDR3 CSATQGEKLFF. DNA sequence: TGCAGTGCTACTCAGGGGGAAAAACTGTTTTTT.